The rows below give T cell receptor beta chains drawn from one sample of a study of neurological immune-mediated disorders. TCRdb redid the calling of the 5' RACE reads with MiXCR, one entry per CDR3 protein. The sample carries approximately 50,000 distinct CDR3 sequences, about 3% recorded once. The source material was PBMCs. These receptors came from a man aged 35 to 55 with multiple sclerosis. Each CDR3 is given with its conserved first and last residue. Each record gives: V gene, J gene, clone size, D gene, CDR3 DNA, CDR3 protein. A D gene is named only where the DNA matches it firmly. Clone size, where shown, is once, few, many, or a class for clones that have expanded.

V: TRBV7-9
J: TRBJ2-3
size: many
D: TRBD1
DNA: TGTGCCAGCAGCTTCGGAGAGGGGGCCGGCACAGATACGCAGTATTTT
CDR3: CASSFGEGAGTDTQYF

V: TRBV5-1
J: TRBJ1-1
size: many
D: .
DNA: TGCGCCAGCAGCTTGTTCGGGGGTTCTACTGAAGCTTTCTTT
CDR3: CASSLFGGSTEAFF

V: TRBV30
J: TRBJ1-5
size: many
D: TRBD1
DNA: TGTGCCTGGAGGACACAGGGGGGCAATCAGCCCCAGAATTTT
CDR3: CAWRTQGGNQPQNF

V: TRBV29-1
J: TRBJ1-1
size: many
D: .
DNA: TGCAGCGTAGGGGAAAACACTGAAGCTTTCTTT
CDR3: CSVGENTEAFF

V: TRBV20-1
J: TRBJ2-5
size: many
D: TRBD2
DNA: TGCAGTGCTAGGCCCAGCGGGGGTTTGGGGACCCAGTACTTC
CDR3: CSARPSGGLGTQYF

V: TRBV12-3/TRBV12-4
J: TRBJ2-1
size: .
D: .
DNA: TGTGCCACCTCCCCTGTGTCCTACAATGAGCAGTTCTTC
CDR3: CATSPVSYNEQFF

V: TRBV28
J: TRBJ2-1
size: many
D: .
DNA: TGTGCCAGCAGTTCCCTGAGCTCCTACAATGAGCAGTTCTTC
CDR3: CASSSLSSYNEQFF

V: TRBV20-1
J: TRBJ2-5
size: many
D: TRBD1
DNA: TGCAGTGCGGGACAGGGGGCGCGGGAGACCCAGTACTTC
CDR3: CSAGQGARETQYF

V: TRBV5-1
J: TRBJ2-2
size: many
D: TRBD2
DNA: TGCGCCAGCAGCCGGACCCCCTTGGCGGGGGGTGGGACCGGGGAGCTGTTTTTT
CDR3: CASSRTPLAGGGTGELFF

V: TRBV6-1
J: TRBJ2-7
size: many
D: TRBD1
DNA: TGTGCCAGCAGTGAAGACAGGGGGAGCTCCTACGAGCAGTACTTC
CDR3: CASSEDRGSSYEQYF

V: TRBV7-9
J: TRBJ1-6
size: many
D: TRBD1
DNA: TGTGCCAGCAGTAGACAGGGGGCAGAGTCACCCCTCCACTTT
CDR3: CASSRQGAESPLHF

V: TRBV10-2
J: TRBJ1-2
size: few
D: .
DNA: TGCGCCAGCAGTGAGTCGCTTTTGTTCGGTCCTGGCTACACCTTC
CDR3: CASSESLLFGPGYTF

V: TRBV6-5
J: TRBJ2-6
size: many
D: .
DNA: TGTGCCAGCAGTTATCTGGGGCAACGGGTCTCTGGGGCCAACGTCCTGACTTTC
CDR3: CASSYLGQRVSGANVLTF

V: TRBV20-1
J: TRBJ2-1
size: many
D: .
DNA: TGCAGTGCTAGAGCCCCATCCAGAAATGAGCAGTTCTTC
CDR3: CSARAPSRNEQFF

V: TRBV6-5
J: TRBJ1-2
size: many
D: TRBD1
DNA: TGTGCCAGCAGTTACACCGACAGGGGTTATGGCTACACCTTC
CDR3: CASSYTDRGYGYTF

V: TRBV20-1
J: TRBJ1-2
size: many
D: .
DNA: TGCAGTGCTAGCCCCCCGACACGAGGCTACACCTTC
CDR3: CSASPPTRGYTF

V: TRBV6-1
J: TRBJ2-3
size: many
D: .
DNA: TGTGCCAGCAGTGAAGAGGGGTCAATCGATACGCAGTATTTT
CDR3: CASSEEGSIDTQYF

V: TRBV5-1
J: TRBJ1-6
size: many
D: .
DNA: TGCGCCAGCAGCTTGTACAGCCAACCTAATTCACCCCTCCACTTT
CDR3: CASSLYSQPNSPLHF

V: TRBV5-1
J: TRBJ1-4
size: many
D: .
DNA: TGCGCCAGCAGCTTTGGGTCGAATAATGAAAAACTGTTTTTT
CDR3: CASSFGSNNEKLFF

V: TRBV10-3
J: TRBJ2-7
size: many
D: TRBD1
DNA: TGTGCCATCAGTAGGGACAGCGCCTACGAGCAGTACTTC
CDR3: CAISRDSAYEQYF